A selection of T cell receptor beta chains follows, all from one sample in a study of T cells after somatic rescue of genetic block. The table came from immunoSEQ multiplex PCR; TCRdb's copy has only in-frame clones and leaves some out. The sample shows roughly 70,000 clones, under 95% of them seen only once. Sequencing input: peripheral blood mononuclear cells (PBMCs). The receptors here all came from a man in his forties or fifties. CDR3s include the opening cysteine and the closing phenylalanine or tryptophan. Each record gives: V gene, CDR3 protein.

TRBV29-1,CSVAQRVQETQYF
TRBV25-1,CASRRASGNTIYF
TRBV7-8,CASSPEWGLYGYTF
TRBV6-6,CASSRDSFYEQYF
TRBV7-2,CASSSVTGAVYGYTF
TRBV4-2,CASSQGSSYNSPLHF
TRBV11-2,CASSLTGAPSTDTQYF
TRBV5-1,CASSLGISTGELFF
TRBV5-1,CASSSQGARGYTF
TRBV4-2,CASSHQTGRGGTYEQYF
TRBV28,CASRSLEGENTEAFF
TRBV5-1,CASSQLAGGGAYEQYF
TRBV18,CASSRTRGEEKLFF
TRBV19,CASSKTYSGELFF
TRBV21-1,CASSRDSHTDTQYF
TRBV5-1,CASSFYSGANVLTF
TRBV11-2,CASTSPFMRSRELFF
TRBV18,CASSNGRDNEQFF
TRBV9,CASSPEGASTDTQYF
TRBV10-1,CASSPGTGSEQYF
TRBV7-9,CASSLAGSGSYEQYF
TRBV30,CAWTSWGLGQETQYF
TRBV2,CASSASRGSNQPQHF
TRBV21-1,CASSKDSGRLPF
TRBV4-1,CASSPSGTVGGSGTYNEQFF
TRBV5-1,CASSSTQGRGETQYF
TRBV18,CASSPDHNYGYTF
TRBV7-3,CASSLTPRPSYEQYF
TRBV28,CASTPDYNSPLHF
TRBV13,CASSSARNEKLFF
TRBV4-2,CASSQGATEQFF
TRBV5-6,CASSLFVSGASNQPQHF
TRBV6-1,CASGRAANYGYTF
TRBV7-3,CASSLHIGTEAFF
TRBV18,CASSPRTSPYEQYF
TRBV10-3,CAISEFEGDQPQHF
TRBV2,CASRPGTISSEQYF
TRBV28,CASSSYPQINTQYF
TRBV5-6,CASSLLSFATNEKLFF
TRBV2,CASSEPGQGPAEQYF
TRBV5-1,CASSGTGPHGYTF
TRBV15,CATSKDRGNNEQFF
TRBV11-2,CASSLGRVLSPGELFF
TRBV13,CASSRPRQGEKLFF